The 7 T cell receptor beta chains given below trace back to one sample, sequenced in a study of response to subunit inactivated influenza vaccine. A single record per CDR3 protein comes from TCRdb applying MiXCR to the RT-PCR reads. In the table there are around 200,000 distinct CDR3 sequences, around a tenth of which are singletons. The source material was non-naive T cells sorted from PBMCs, sampled on the day of vaccination. These receptor sequences come from a man aged 50 or older who received an inactivated influenza vaccine.

The table lists this clonotype with a few counts. The chain has TRBV20-1 and TRBJ2-2; 14 bases line up with TRBD2. Trimming removed 6 bases from V and 6 bases from J; junction bases left unmatched: 9. The CDR3 is 16 amino acids. Germline loops: CDR1 DFQATT, CDR2 SNEGSKA (reference sequence). CDR3 protein: CSAKGLAGEGAGELFF. CDR3 sequence (DNA): TGCAGTGCCAAGGGACTAGCGGGAGAGGGGGCCGGGGAGCTGTTTTTT.

The V call is TRBV28, the J call TRBJ2-3; TRBD1 might be the D (5 bases). Per germline, CDR1 MDHEN and CDR2 SYDVKM. This CDR3 is 15 amino acids long. V dropped 5 bases and J dropped 8 bases, with 20 bases sitting between them. CDR3 in DNA: TGTGCCAGCAGTAACCCGGGCAGCGCCCAGGGTACGCAGTATTTT. This codes for CASSNPGSAQGTQYF.

This clonotype showed up just once. The rearrangement links TRBV20-1 to TRBJ2-1; 8 bases match TRBD2. CDR1 and CDR2 (germline): DFQATT, SNEGSKA (reference sequence). With 0 bases clipped from V and 4 bases from J, the junction kept 8 bases outside the gene matches. The CDR3 covers 16 residues. The CDR3 region has the DNA TGCAGTGCTAGAGATCTTCGGACTAGCAGATACAATGAGCAGTTCTTC. This encodes CSARDLRTSRYNEQFF.

In DNA, the CDR3 is TGCAGCGTTGAGGCCAGCCCTTATGGCTACACCTTC. It codes for CSVEASPYGYTF. V and J are TRBV29-1 and TRBJ1-2; D ambiguous. The germline V gene has CDR1 SQVTM and CDR2 ANQGSEA. This CDR3 contains 12 residues. The V and J ends lost 3 bases and 5 bases respectively, with 10 bases between them.

V is TRBV4-2 and J is TRBJ1-2; D may be TRBD1 (6 bases). Germline loops: CDR1 LGHNA, CDR2 YNFKEQ. This CDR3 region has 14 residues. V gave up 1 base and J gave up 6 bases, with 12 bases separating them. DNA of the CDR3: TGTGCCAGCAGCCAAGTCACAGGGCAGCATGGCTACACCTTC. It specifies CASSQVTGQHGYTF.

In its sample, this clonotype was seen a few times. The gene calls are TRBV9 and TRBJ1-3; 7 bases line up with TRBD1. Germline V lookup: CDR1 SGDLS, CDR2 YYNGEE. CDR3 length: 16 amino acids. V lost 0 bases to trimming and J lost 1 base; unmatched junction nucleotides: 4. The CDR3 sequence is CASSVGYRGSGNTIYF. DNA for the CDR3: TGTGCCAGCAGCGTAGGGTACAGGGGATCTGGAAACACCATATATTTT.

There are a few counts of this clonotype. The chain employs TRBV30 and TRBJ1-2; D not resolved. The germline V gene encodes CDR1 GTSNPN and CDR2 SVGIG (reference sequence). The V end lost 3 bases, the J end lost 2 bases, and 13 bases lay between the germline ends. The CDR3 length is 14 residues. The CDR3 DNA sequence: TGTGCCTGGAGGAAGCGGTCCAGGAACTATGGCTACACCTTC. It is translated as CAWRKRSRNYGYTF.